The source of this TCR beta chain is a study of vaccination effects on CD4 cells after COVID-19. Investigators separated out CD4+ T cells once 10 days of culture had passed. Each person got two doses of an mRNA SARS-CoV-2 vaccine, BNT162b2 or mRNA-1273. Clones were sequenced by immunoSEQ multiplex PCR, and TCRdb holds only the in-frame ones, with some missing. The table has just over 55,000 clones, about four fifths seen once. Regarding this clone: What it recognizes is unknown.

The CDR3 loop spans 13 amino acids. Trimming cost V 0 bases and J 9 bases; bases outside gene matches: 4. Germline CDR1 is SGHKS and CDR2 is YYEKEE (reference sequence). The chain recombines TRBV5-5 with TRBJ2-7; 9 bases map to TRBD1. The sequencing here drew on CD4+ T cells from PBMCs cultured without peptide, taken after COVID-19 vaccination. The TCR originated in a human donor who received a COVID-19 vaccine. The chain's CDR3 is CASSLEGQGGQYF. Written as DNA, the CDR3 is TGTGCCAGCAGCTTGGAGGGACAGGGCGGGCAGTACTTC.